Below, 28 T cell receptor beta chains from the same sample are listed, as sequenced in a study of blood T cell repertoires in COVID-19. The repertoire was sequenced with immunoSEQ multiplex PCR; TCRdb's copy has only in-frame clones and lacks some. The data contain about 110,000 clones, 71% of them singletons. Sequencing was carried out using peripheral blood. Source of these receptors: a human donor with acute or convalescent COVID-19. The donor label of this sample is uncertain.

The V gene is TRBV5-1, the J gene TRBJ2-1; 11 bases match TRBD2. Looked up from germline, CDR1 is SGHRS and CDR2 is YFSETQ. J was trimmed by 6 bases and V by 5 bases; bases with no gene match: 4. The CDR3 is made up of 14 amino acids. The CDR3: CASSSGGAGNEQFF. CDR3 sequence (DNA): TGCGCCAGCAGTAGCGGGGGGGCAGGCAATGAGCAGTTCTTC.

This chain uses TRBV29-1 with TRBJ1-1; D perhaps matches TRBD1 (6 bases). Germline lookup yields CDR1 SQVTM and CDR2 ANQGSEA. This CDR3 is 12 amino acids long. V was cut by 8 bases and J by 0 bases, with 10 bases left in between. As DNA, the CDR3 is TGCAGCTGGACAGTTATGAACACTGAAGCTTTCTTT. It encodes CSWTVMNTEAFF.

This clone was recorded a few times. Other nucleotide sequences in the sample specify the same CDR3. The rearrangement joins TRBV3-1 (or the pseudogene TRBV3-2) to TRBJ2-3; 8 positions match TRBD2. Trimming took 8 bases from V and 1 from J; bases not matched to a gene: 2. Per germline, CDR1 LGHDT and CDR2 YNNKEL (reference sequence). This CDR3 has 13 residues. CDR3: CASRAGGTDTQYF. CDR3 coding DNA: TGTGCCAGCCGAGCGGGGGGCACAGATACGCAGTATTTT.

The rearrangement uses TRBV28 and TRBJ1-4; tentatively, D is TRBD1 (5 bases). CDR3 length equals 15 residues. Trimming cost V 4 bases and J 8 bases, with 17 bases left between them. CDR1 and CDR2 from the germline V gene are MDHEN and SYDVKM. CDR3 loop: CASSSGLTVAEKLFF. In DNA, the CDR3 is TGTGCCAGCAGTTCGGGACTTACCGTGGCGGAAAAACTGTTTTTT.

The chain couples TRBV14 to TRBJ2-7; 9 bases align to TRBD1. Germline CDR1 SGHDN, CDR2 FVKESK. This CDR3 is built from 14 residues. V shed 4 bases and J 8 bases; nucleotides not matched to a gene: 9. The CDR3 DNA is TGTGCCAGCAGCCGCCTGTCCGGGACAGGGAAGCAGTACTTC. Amino acid sequence: CASSRLSGTGKQYF.

With regard to this clone: Within the sample, other DNA sequences also encode this same CDR3. V and J are TRBV7-9 and TRBJ1-1, with unresolved D. The CDR3 contains 15 residues. Germline V CDR1 and CDR2: SEHNR, FQNEAQ (reference sequence). The germline V and J ends were trimmed by 0 bases and 1 base, with 9 bases remaining between them. The CDR3 region is CASSLAAGGNTEAFF. The CDR3 DNA reads as TGTGCCAGCAGCTTAGCTGCAGGAGGGAACACTGAAGCTTTCTTT.

The chain uses TRBV7-2 and TRBJ2-1, with 12 bases identical to TRBD2. CDR3 length: 14 residues. Germline loops: CDR1 SGHTA, CDR2 FQGNSA. V trimming: 6 bases; J trimming: 10 bases; junction bases outside the gene matches: 7. The CDR3 here is CASSPAGTSGEQFF. For the CDR3, the DNA is TGTGCCAGCAGTCCCGCCGGGACTAGCGGGGAGCAGTTCTTC. Drawing the rest from reference TRBV7-2 and TRBJ2-1, the complete variable domain is GAGVSQSPSNKVTEKGKDVELRCDPISGHTALYWYRQSLGQGLEFLIYFQGNSAPDKSGLPSDRFSAERTGGSVSTLTIQRTQQEDSAVYLCASSPAGTSGEQFFGPGTRLTVL.

This clone was seen a single time. The gene calls are TRBV19 and TRBJ1-5, with D perhaps matching TRBD1 (5 bases). Germline lookup yields CDR1 LNHDA and CDR2 SQIVND (reference sequence). Trimming shortened V by 4 bases and J by 7 bases, and 17 bases separated the two germline ends. This CDR3 contains 15 residues. CDR3 region: CASSNPGRVRQPQHF. Here the CDR3 DNA reads TGTGCCAGTAGTAACCCCGGCAGGGTCAGACAGCCCCAGCATTTT. Variable domain in full (rest from reference TRBV19 and TRBJ1-5): DGGITQSPKYLFRKEGQNVTLSCEQNLNHDAMYWYRQDPGQGLRLIYYSQIVNDFQKGDIAEGYSVSREKKESFPLTVTSAQKNPTAFYLCASSNPGRVRQPQHFGDGTRLSIL.

The chain links TRBV6-5 to TRBJ1-2, with 7 bases identical to TRBD1. Germline CDR1 and CDR2: MNHEY and SVGAGI. The V gene end was trimmed by 2 bases and the J gene end by 7 bases; junction bases not matched to a gene: 7. The CDR3 runs to 14 residues. DNA for the CDR3: TGTGCCAGCAGTTACGTGTTAGGGGGCAGTGGCTACACCTTC. Protein sequence: CASSYVLGGSGYTF.

This clone was detected once. The chain employs TRBV5-6 and TRBJ1-2; 8 bases map to TRBD1. The CDR3 runs to 13 residues. Germline assignment: CDR1 SGHDT and CDR2 YYEEEE. Losses at the gene ends were 1 base for V and 8 bases for J; bases not matched to a gene: 4. CDR3 sequence: CASSLRTGIGYTF. The CDR3 nucleotides are TGTGCCAGCAGCTTGCGGACAGGGATCGGCTACACCTTC. The complete variable domain, with remaining parts taken from reference TRBV5-6 and TRBJ1-2, reads DAGVTQSPTHLIKTRGQQVTLRCSPKSGHDTVSWYQQALGQGPQFIFQYYEEEERQRGNFPDRFSGHQFPNYSSELNVNALLLGDSALYLCASSLRTGIGYTFGSGTRLTVV.

The chain joins TRBV10-3 to TRBJ2-3; TRBD2 matches at 8 bases. Germline V gene data show CDR1 as ENHRY and CDR2 as SYGVKD. Trimming cost V 5 bases and J 4 bases; bases outside gene matches: 14. The length of the CDR3 is 17 residues. CDR3 sequence reads: CAISTPSSRAGADTQYF. In nucleotides, the CDR3 is TGTGCCATCAGTACACCGTCGAGTAGAGCGGGGGCAGATACGCAGTATTTT.

CDR3 nucleotides: TGTGCCAGCAGCCCTGGACAGGGGCGCGCTTTCTTT. This sequence encodes CASSPGQGRAFF. The gene calls are TRBV12-3 or TRBV12-4 and TRBJ1-1; 9 bases are a match to TRBD1. The CDR3 has 12 residues. J was trimmed by 11 bases and V by 6 bases; bases with no gene match: 7.

This clone appeared a few times. The chain is built from TRBV7-3 and TRBJ1-1; no firm D call. Trimming took 1 base from V and 6 from J, leaving 12 bases between them. Germline CDR1 reads SGHTA; CDR2 reads FQGTGA. CDR3 length: 14 amino acids. CDR3 DNA: TGTGCCAGCAGCTTAATCGCGGGCAGCCCTGAAGCTTTCTTT. Its translation: CASSLIAGSPEAFF.

V gene TRBV28 combines with J gene TRBJ1-3; a weak D match, TRBD1 (5 bases). Germline CDR1 MDHEN, CDR2 SYDVKM. V was clipped by 8 bases and J by 0 bases, with 14 bases between them. The CDR3 contains 15 residues. DNA for the CDR3: TGTGCCAGCTTCCAGGGCCAAGTCTCTGGAAACACCATATATTTT. Protein product: CASFQGQVSGNTIYF.

The rearrangement joins TRBV18 to TRBJ2-1; 7 bases are shared with TRBD1. Germline V lookup: CDR1 KGHSH, CDR2 LQKENI. This CDR3 region has 14 residues. Trimming cost V 6 bases and J 8 bases; bases outside gene matches: 10. The CDR3 DNA is TGTGCCAGCTCTCCGGGAAAAGGGGGCCATGAGCAGTTCTTC. Translation: CASSPGKGGHEQFF. The variable domain in full, with the rest retrieved from reference TRBV18 and TRBJ2-1, is NAGVMQNPRHLVRRRGQEARLRCSPMKGHSHVYWYRQLPEEGLKFMVYLQKENIIDESGMPKERFSAEFPKEGPSILRIQQVVRGDSAAYFCASSPGKGGHEQFFGPGTRLTVL.

V usage is TRBV10-2 and J usage is TRBJ2-7; tentative D call: TRBD1 (5 bases). Germline assignment: CDR1 WSHSY and CDR2 SAAADI. The CDR3 covers 14 residues. V lost 6 bases and J lost 0, with 12 bases in between. The CDR3 coding sequence is TGCGCCAGCAGGGACATAGTGAGCTCCTACGAGCAGTACTTC. Translation gives CASRDIVSSYEQYF.

The chain uses TRBV7-3 and TRBJ2-1, with 8 bases lining up with TRBD1. J was trimmed by 4 bases and V by 5 bases; bases with no gene match: 10. Germline CDR1 is SGHTA and CDR2 is FQGTGA. This CDR3 spans 16 amino acids. The CDR3: CASSPTTGGTYNEQFF. The DNA of the CDR3 is TGTGCCAGCAGCCCCACAACAGGGGGGACTTACAATGAGCAGTTCTTC.

V usage is TRBV12-2 and J usage is TRBJ1-3. TRBV12-2 is deemed a pseudogene. CDR3 length: 17 amino acids. For the CDR3, the DNA is TGTGCAAGTCGCTTAGAAGAGGGAGGCATGCTCGGAAACACCATATATTTT. Its translation: CASRLEEGGMLGNTIYF.

The chain joins TRBV9 to TRBJ2-5; 10 bases map to TRBD2. This CDR3 has 15 amino acids. Germline CDR1 SGDLS, CDR2 YYNGEE. Trimming cost V 3 bases and J 5 bases; bases outside gene matches: 7. CDR3 sequence reads: CASSAVSGGPETQYF. DNA of the CDR3: TGTGCCAGCAGCGCCGTTAGCGGGGGGCCGGAGACCCAGTACTTC.

V is TRBV4-1 and J is TRBJ2-7; D is perhaps TRBD1 (5 bases). V was pared by 1 base and J by 3 bases, with 13 bases between. CDR3 size: 15 residues. Germline V gene lookup returns CDR1 MGHRA and CDR2 YSYEKL. This CDR3 reads CASSQVATQGYEQYF. CDR3 nucleotides: TGCGCCAGCAGCCAAGTAGCTACTCAGGGCTACGAGCAGTACTTC.

The chain recombines TRBV24-1 with TRBJ1-3, with 12 nucleotides matching TRBD1. The V gene's germline CDR1 is KGHDR and CDR2 SFDVKD. The V and J ends lost 8 bases and 2 bases, in that order; junction bases with no gene match: 24. This CDR3 has 22 residues. The CDR3 nucleotides are TGTGCCACCATTACCGAGATTGCCTCGGGACAGGGGGCTCCGTCTCCTGGAAACACCATATATTTT. This encodes CATITEIASGQGAPSPGNTIYF.

V gene TRBV7-9 combines with J gene TRBJ2-3, with 7 bases that match TRBD2. Germline V gene data show CDR1 as SEHNR and CDR2 as FQNEAQ (reference sequence). The CDR3 runs 16 residues. V gave up 5 bases and J gave up 4 bases; unmatched junction bases: 12. CDR3 bases: TGTGCCAGCAGCGCGGCGCTGAAGCGGGGTGCAGATACGCAGTATTTT. Amino acid sequence: CASSAALKRGADTQYF.

This clone was found once. The chain has TRBV28 and TRBJ1-4; D is unresolved. This CDR3 comprises 15 residues. Trimming took 4 bases from V and 6 from J, leaving 15 bases between them. CDR1 MDHEN and CDR2 SYDVKM come from the germline V gene. The CDR3 nucleotides are TGTGCCAGCAGTTCGGGAGCCGGTTACTATGAAAAACTGTTTTTT. As protein: CASSSGAGYYEKLFF.

The chain uses TRBV12-5 and TRBJ1-5; no clear D. There are 12 residues in the CDR3. In germline, CDR1 is LGHNT, CDR2 FRNRAP. With 6 bases removed from V and 7 bases from J, the gap between germline ends came to 10 bases. The CDR3 bases are TGTGCTAGTGGGGGAGAGGAGCAGCCCCAGCATTTT. It is translated as CASGGEEQPQHF.

This clone was counted once. This chain connects TRBV12-3 or TRBV12-4 to TRBJ2-1; D may be TRBD1 (6 bases). Trimming pared 3 bases from V and 11 bases from J, leaving 11 bases between. This CDR3 has 12 amino acids. The CDR3 reads CASSFPTGKQFF. CDR3 DNA sequence: TGTGCCAGCAGTTTCCCCACAGGGAAGCAGTTCTTC.

The chain couples TRBV27 to TRBJ1-5, with 8 bases matching TRBD1. Germline V lookup: CDR1 MNHEY, CDR2 SMNVEV (reference sequence). This CDR3 has 14 residues. V was clipped by 6 bases and J by 7 bases; unmatched bases: 8. The CDR3 sequence: CASSRQGPGQPQHF. The CDR3 DNA follows: TGTGCCAGCAGCAGACAGGGGCCGGGGCAGCCCCAGCATTTT.

The CDR3 DNA reads TGTGCCAGCAGCTTTGGAGGAGGACGGGGCTACACCTTC. Amino acid sequence: CASSFGGGRGYTF. V usage is TRBV7-8 and J usage is TRBJ1-2; no firm D call. Trimming pared 3 bases from V and 8 bases from J, leaving 13 bases between. The V gene's germline CDR1 is SGHVS and CDR2 FQNEAQ. The CDR3 consists of 13 residues.

The CDR3 DNA reads as TGTGCCAGCAGTGAAGCTAGCGGGGGGGGAGAGACCCAGTACTTC. It translates to CASSEASGGGETQYF. This chain links TRBV6-1 with TRBJ2-5; 11 bases are a match to TRBD2. CDR1 and CDR2 (germline): MNHNS, SASEGT. The CDR3 covers 15 residues. The J segment lost 4 bases and the V segment lost 0 bases, leaving 1 base of the junction unmatched.